Listed here is a single T cell receptor beta chain. The data originate from a study of blood T cell repertoires in COVID-19. The wider study: The United States, Italy and Spain supplied acute and convalescent COVID-19 samples. The analysed material was cDNA or gDNA that came from T cells, B-cell-depleted T cells, or PBMCs.

Germline V CDR1 and CDR2: LGHDT, YNNKEL (reference sequence). This CDR3 comprises 16 residues. J gave up 2 bases and V 4 bases, and 5 bases lay outside the gene matches. Authors' processing steps: Nucleated cell counts were estimated from reference gene primer amplification. The protocol was immunoSEQ multiplex PCR, while the TCRdb copy is restricted to in-frame clones and leaves out a portion. That table supplies the V and J calls and clone size; D and trimming were determined from the DNA. Of about 150,000 clones listed, roughly 80% are singletons. V is TRBV3-1 (or the pseudogene TRBV3-2) and J is TRBJ2-3; 11 bases line up with TRBD2. The sequence was collected from a woman of 80 years or more with acute or convalescent COVID-19. Material for sequencing was peripheral blood. CDR3 nucleotides: TGTGCCAGCAGCCCAGTAGCGGGAGGGGTCACAGATACGCAGTATTTT. Its translation is CASSPVAGGVTDTQYF.